This record covers a single T cell receptor (beta chain). The source of the sample is a study of blood T cell repertoires in COVID-19. The length of the CDR3 is 18 residues. Per germline, CDR1 SEHNR and CDR2 FQNEAQ (reference sequence). Trimming removed 4 bases at V and 2 bases at J, with 18 bases between. The protocol was immunoSEQ multiplex PCR, while the TCRdb copy is restricted to in-frame clones and leaves out a portion. The table includes 100,000 to 150,000 clones, 70% to 80% detected once. The sample was peripheral blood. The receptor comes from a human donor in a cohort sampled during active COVID-19. The gene calls are TRBV7-9 and TRBJ2-6; maybe TRBD1 (5 bases). The CDR3 is CASSSTVVQAPGANVLTF. The CDR3 region has the DNA TGTGCCAGCAGCTCCACCGTAGTACAGGCCCCTGGGGCCAACGTCCTGACTTTC.